This paragraph covers one T cell receptor (beta chain) sequence. Its antigen specificity is not known. One base away there is no much larger clone; base qualities are not given. TCR CDR3 regions were amplified from genomic DNA by multiplex PCR using the deep immunoSEQ assay. For each cell subset, the extracted genomic DNA was distributed evenly across all wells of several immunoSEQ 96-well plates, and each plate served as one replicate. Each replicate PCR for sorted subsets received around 0.2 ug genomic DNA, equal to 28,000 or so T cell genomes. Purified libraries were measured with a Qubit 3.0 fluorometer, size-checked on a Bioanalyzer 2100, and measured again with the KAPA Library Quantification kit. Every immunoSEQ 96-well plate was sequenced on a dedicated single-read 150-cycle Illumina NextSeq 550 flow cell. The study's processing was this. Because the immunoSEQ output held only junctional sequences and lacked quality scores, the filtering could not match the filtering applied to full-length reads. To assign V/J genes and CDR3, sequences were annotated against IMGT germline references using PyIR, a Python wrapper for IgBLAST v1.9. Reads were filtered out if the reads had weak V/J assignments (E-value above 1e-6), no CDR3, stop codons, out-of-frame junctions, or ambiguous translated residues. V3J clonotypes were defined as sequences sharing the same inferred V gene, J gene, and CDR3 amino acid sequence. To compute the percentage overlap between repertoires, the number of shared unique clonotypes was divided by the size of the smaller repertoire. Repertoire richness was assessed with RTK rarefaction, the Chao1 estimator, and Recon v2.1 estimates of unobserved clonotypes. Generation probabilities for all TCRbeta clonotypes obtained by the gDNA method from a handful of donors were computed using OLGA. TCRdb carries this immuneACCESS record with in-frame sequences only. Its versions omit some clonotypes, under half of them owing to an unresolved V gene in the studies checked, with the rest unexplained. V, J and clone size are taken as reported in that table, and D and trimming were inferred from the DNA itself. In this sample the table shows roughly 2.2 million clones, 80% to 95% of which occur a single time. The ten largest make up 0.3% to 0.4% of the sample.

Healthy HIV-negative adults with no recently reported acute infections or vaccinations were included as donors. Every donor was a Caucasian adult living in Nashville, Tennessee, USA. CD4+ T cells were enriched through magnetic negative selection, after which naive cells were positively selected on CD45RA and the remaining negative fraction served as the memory subset. After blood collection by leukapheresis, PBMCs were isolated using Ficoll-Histopaque density gradient centrifugation and then cryopreserved in the vapor phase of liquid nitrogen. Analytical flow cytometry was used to check the purity and quantity of each magnetically sorted T cell population. Each sorted fraction had its genomic DNA isolated and then quantified by UV absorbance on a Nanodrop 2000c. The germline V gene sets CDR1 to MDHEN and CDR2 to SYDVKM. Measured from the cysteine to the phenylalanine, the CDR3 is 16 residues long. Just the 48-base CDR3 DNA is kept, in frame starting at base 1. Cut back by 4 bases and 4 bases, the V and J ends lie 16 bases apart.

The sample originates from a study of shared clonotypes between healthy human individuals (dated by TCRdb to 2020 to 2022). The study in broad terms: The cohort included a few men and a couple of women between 18 and 49 years of age. For each donor, CD4 naive and CD4 memory were each given three plates, CD8 naive was given two plates, and CD8 memory was given one plate. Blood TCR repertoires of about 5 healthy adults were deeply sequenced to estimate repertoire size and the extent of clonotype sharing between individuals. To increase sequencing depth and limit assay-specific biases, TCR repertoire library preparation and sequencing were carried out by different laboratories using diverse techniques. Between about 0.9 and 10 billion PBMCs per donor were obtained by leukapheresis. Overall study results and their limits: Sharing across a few donors was observed for around 5% of naive CD4, under 4% of naive CD8, about 2.3% of memory CD4, and around 0.4% of memory CD8 clonotypes. Clonotypes shared by all four sorted-subset donors showed higher generation probabilities than non-shared clonotypes. Pairwise subsampling indicated that sequencing depth was expected to affect the degree of clonotype sharing among donors. Because the study included only a small number of donors, the genetic and exposure-history diversity represented was limited. Sampling was limited to blood, and TCR repertoires in tissue likely differ from TCR repertoires in blood. Naive subsets generally had larger estimated clonotype richness than memory subsets did. Even with the large sequencing depth, rarefaction of the sorted-subset datasets indicated that sequencing was incomplete.

The chain couples TRBV28 to TRBJ2-2; TRBD2 is perhaps the D gene, given 6 matching bases. The receptor was derived from a man in his late teens or twenties in good health. Some clones in this sample may be carry-over from other donors' samples. Sample: naive CD4+ T cells from PBMCs. Interpreted using the paper, the cell subset or site label stands for: CD45RA+ positively selected. This receptor carries the CDR3 CASSSPGSTGTGELFF. The DNA sequence reads TGTGCCAGCAGTTCTCCCGGGAGCACGGGCACCGGGGAGCTGTTTTTT.